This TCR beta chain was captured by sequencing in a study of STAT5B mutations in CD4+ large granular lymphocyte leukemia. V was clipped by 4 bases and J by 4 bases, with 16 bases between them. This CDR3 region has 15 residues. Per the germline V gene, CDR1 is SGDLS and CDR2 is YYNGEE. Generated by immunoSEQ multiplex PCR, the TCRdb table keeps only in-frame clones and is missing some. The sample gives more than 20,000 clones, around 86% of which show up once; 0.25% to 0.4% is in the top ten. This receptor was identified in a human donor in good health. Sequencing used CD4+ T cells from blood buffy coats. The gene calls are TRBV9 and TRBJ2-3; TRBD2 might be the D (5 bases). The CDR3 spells CASSPRLAASDTQYF. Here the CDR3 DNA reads TGTGCCAGCAGCCCCCGGCTAGCTGCCTCAGATACGCAGTATTTT.